A single T cell receptor (beta chain) is shown here with its context. Source study methods: Using reference gene primer amplification, nucleated cell counts were estimated. TCRdb's table, derived via immunoSEQ multiplex PCR, lists solely in-frame clones and lacks some. D and trimming were read from the DNA, whereas the V and J calls and clone size are those reported in that table. This repertoire shows roughly 240,000 clones, roughly 85% found once; its top ten account for about 3.9%. These data belong to a study of blood T cell repertoires in COVID-19. Participants spanned ages roughly 18 to 90 years and resided in over 20 US areas. Clinical histories supplied by participants themselves formed the basis of cohort assignment. This CDR3 contains 14 residues. CDR1 is SEHNR and CDR2 is FQNEAQ in the germline V gene (reference sequence). Trimming removed 4 bases from V and 10 bases from J; junction bases left unmatched: 7.

This chain joins TRBV7-9 and TRBJ1-6; TRBD1 aligns across 7 bases. Specimen: PBMCs or T cells enriched from blood (not recorded which). The receptor's source is a woman aged 40 to 50 who had been exposed to COVID-19. CDR3 residues: CASSSRTGASPLHF. The DNA for the CDR3 is TGTGCCAGCAGCTCACGAACAGGGGCCTCACCCCTCCACTTT. Drawing the rest from reference TRBV7-9 and TRBJ1-6, the complete variable domain is DTGVSQNPRHKITKRGQNVTFRCDPISEHNRLYWYRQTLGQGPEFLTYFQNEAQLEKSRLLSDRFSAERPKGSFSTLEIQRTEQGDSAMYLCASSSRTGASPLHFGNGTRLTVT.